The table lists the clone carrying this T cell receptor (beta chain) with a few counts. Its antigen is unknown. CD4+ cells were split into CD45RA+ naive and CD45RA-negative memory subsets. This record comes from a study of shared clonotypes between healthy human individuals. About the study: Contributing individuals were a couple of females and three males aged 18 to 49.

Study outcomes and limitations: Naive CD4 clonotypes overlapped across a handful of donors at approximately 5.3%.

Germline CDR1 reads MNHEY; CDR2 reads SVGAGI. The trim removed 6 bases at V and 7 bases at J, leaving 6 bases unmatched. The CDR3 covers 14 residues. Only in-frame clones appear in the TCRdb table, and some are missing; sequencing was by immunoSEQ multiplex PCR. Altogether 300,000 to 400,000 clones are present, around four fifths being singletons, with the ten largest covering under 11%. J is TRBJ2-2 and V is TRBV6-5, with 9 bases aligning to TRBD2. Sequenced material: memory CD4+ T cells sorted from blood. Specified subset: CD45RA-negative fraction. This clonotype was sampled from a man aged 30 to 45 in good health. CDR3 nucleotides: TGTGCCAGCAGGGCGGGAGGGCCAAACGGGGAGCTGTTTTTT. Translated, it gives CASRAGGPNGELFF.